The 6 T cell receptor beta chains given below trace back to one sample, sequenced in a study of blood T cell repertoires in COVID-19. Some clones are missing from TCRdb's copy, which holds only in-frame ones; the method was immunoSEQ multiplex PCR. The table shows some 130,000 clones, with around nine tenths occurring only once. Input material: peripheral blood. The source of these receptors is a woman aged 70 to 79 with COVID-19, enrolled during active disease.

The rearrangement joins TRBV27 to TRBJ2-1; no reliable D call. Looked up from germline, CDR1 is MNHEY and CDR2 is SMNVEV (reference sequence). The CDR3 sequence is 11 residues long. Trimming took 3 bases from V and 5 from J, leaving 2 bases between them. The CDR3: CASSFDNEQFF. Here the CDR3 DNA reads TGTGCCAGCAGTTTCGACAATGAGCAGTTCTTC.

The chain combines TRBV2 with TRBJ2-7; 9 bases match TRBD1. The CDR3 sequence is 17 residues long. The junction had 13 bases not matched to a gene; V was cut back by 7 bases and J by 0 bases. The germline CDR1 and CDR2 sequences are SNHLY and FYNNEI. CDR3 loop: CASKRFPGQGFSYEQYF. The CDR3 DNA reads TGTGCCAGCAAGAGGTTTCCAGGACAGGGGTTCTCCTACGAGCAGTACTTC.

The chain uses TRBV4-1 and TRBJ1-5; D gene unclear. The CDR3 is 13 residues long. From germline, CDR1 is MGHRA and CDR2 YSYEKL. Trimming took 1 base from V and 10 from J, leaving 11 bases between them. CDR3 amino acids: CASSQGVFQPQHF. The DNA of the CDR3 is TGCGCCAGCAGCCAAGGCGTCTTTCAACCCCAGCATTTT.

This chain links TRBV4-1 with TRBJ2-7; tentatively, D is TRBD1 (6 bases). The CDR3 is 15 amino acids. V was shortened by 1 base and J by 2 bases, with 12 bases between the two germline ends. CDR1 MGHRA and CDR2 YSYEKL come from the germline V gene. The CDR3 spells CASSQGGRVTYEQYF. The DNA for the CDR3 is TGCGCCAGCAGCCAAGGGGGGCGAGTGACCTACGAGCAGTACTTC.

The rearrangement uses TRBV11-1 and TRBJ1-4, with D uncertain. Deletions cut 4 bases from V and 8 bases from J, with 17 bases between. Germline-derived CDR1 and CDR2 are SGHAT and FQDESV (reference sequence). CDR3 length equals 15 residues. CDR3 region: CASSSRSPAGEKLFF. For the CDR3, the DNA is TGTGCCAGCAGCTCGCGTTCCCCGGCCGGGGAAAAACTGTTTTTT.

The V and J genes are TRBV2 and TRBJ1-1, with 8 bases lining up with TRBD1. Germline CDR1 is SNHLY and CDR2 is FYNNEI. The V gene end was trimmed by 2 bases and the J gene end by 0 bases; junction bases not matched to a gene: 2. This CDR3 is built from 15 residues. The CDR3 protein is CASSEQGAMNTEAFF. The DNA of the CDR3 is TGTGCCAGCAGTGAACAGGGGGCAATGAACACTGAAGCTTTCTTT.